What follows are 18 T cell receptor beta chains derived from one specimen sequenced in a study of radiation and T cells in renal cell carcinoma. The table came from immunoSEQ multiplex PCR; TCRdb's copy has only in-frame clones and leaves some out. The table shows approximately 86,000 clones, with around four fifths occurring only once. Time point defined: blood 4 weeks post-SBRT, at nephrectomy. The treatment was: 15 Gy SBRT to primary tumor, nephrectomy 4 weeks later. Material: blood, obtained from a patient whose treatment included radiotherapy and nephrectomy. These receptors all stem from a man aged 50-60 years with renal cell carcinoma.

This clone was counted between two and nine times. This chain uses TRBV19 with TRBJ1-5; a weak D match, TRBD1 (6 bases). The CDR3 extends over 13 amino acids. The V gene's germline CDR1 is LNHDA and CDR2 SQIVND (reference sequence). The V end was cut by 5 bases, the J end by 7 bases, with 12 bases between. As DNA, the CDR3 is TGTGCCAGTAGTGCAGGGGCGGGCCAGCCCCAGCATTTT. This encodes CASSAGAGQPQHF.

As DNA, the CDR3 is TGTGCCAGCAGCTTGGAGACCCTAGGGGGCAATGAGCAGTTCTTC. Translated: CASSLETLGGNEQFF. J is TRBJ2-1 and V is TRBV5-4; TRBD1 is a possible D gene (6 bases). There are 15 residues in the CDR3. The V gene's germline CDR1 is SGHNT and CDR2 YYREEE (reference sequence). V shed 0 bases and J shed 6 bases, with 13 bases lying between them.

This chain joins TRBV6-5 and TRBJ1-5, with a possible D match to TRBD1 (5 bases). Germline V lookup: CDR1 MNHEY, CDR2 SVGAGI. This CDR3 region has 15 residues. The ends were cut back, 6 bases at V and 9 bases at J, with 21 bases in the middle. DNA of the CDR3: TGTGCCAGCAGACAAGATGGGGCCCTCGGGGGGCCCCAGCATTTT. This codes for CASRQDGALGGPQHF.

The chain carries TRBV19 and TRBJ2-2, with D possibly being TRBD1 (7 bases). The V end lost 2 bases, the J end lost 1 base, and 14 bases lay between the germline ends. The CDR3 covers 17 residues. From germline, CDR1 is LNHDA and CDR2 SQIVND (reference sequence). The CDR3 is CASSISGGRWNTGELFF. The CDR3 DNA reads TGTGCCAGTAGTATATCAGGGGGGCGATGGAACACCGGGGAGCTGTTTTTT.

This clone was counted a single time. The V call is TRBV6-1, the J call TRBJ2-7; 9 positions match TRBD1. V dropped 3 bases and J dropped 2; count of bases not matched to a gene: 8. This CDR3 has 16 residues. Per germline, CDR1 MNHNS and CDR2 SASEGT. The CDR3 DNA reads TGTGCCAGCAGTGACATTAACAGGGGGCTCGCCTACGAGCAGTACTTC. The encoded protein is CASSDINRGLAYEQYF.

The chain links TRBV7-3 to TRBJ2-1; the D gene is possibly TRBD2 (5 bases). Germline CDR1 reads SGHTA; CDR2 reads FQGTGA. The CDR3 is made up of 16 amino acids. V lost 1 base and J 5 bases, leaving 15 bases between the germline ends. The CDR3 is CASSLSNGIPNNEQFF. Here the CDR3 DNA reads TGTGCCAGCAGCTTAAGTAACGGGATACCGAACAATGAGCAGTTCTTC. Variable domain in full (rest from reference TRBV7-3 and TRBJ2-1): GAGVSQTPSNKVTEKGKYVELRCDPISGHTALYWYRQSLGQGPEFLIYFQGTGAADDSGLPNDRFFAVRPEGSVSTLKIQRTERGDSAVYLCASSLSNGIPNNEQFFGPGTRLTVL.

This chain connects TRBV29-1 to TRBJ1-1; D not certain. The V gene's germline CDR1 is SQVTM and CDR2 ANQGSEA. With 7 bases removed from V and 1 base from J, the gap between germline ends came to 10 bases. The CDR3 sequence is 12 residues long. CDR3 in amino acids: CSAVRQNTEAFF. The CDR3 DNA sequence: TGCAGCGCAGTACGGCAGAACACTGAAGCTTTCTTT.

The rearrangement uses TRBV5-1 and TRBJ2-3; D unresolved. Trimming took off 2 bases at V and 1 base at J, with 11 bases between the two ends. This CDR3 contains 15 residues. CDR1 and CDR2 from the germline V gene are SGHRS and YFSETQ. The CDR3 DNA reads as TGCGCCAGCAGCTTTCGAGGCGGTGGCACAGATACGCAGTATTTT. This translates into CASSFRGGGTDTQYF.

This clone was seen once. The V call is TRBV2, the J call TRBJ1-5; D might be TRBD1 (5 bases). The germline CDR1 and CDR2 sequences are SNHLY and FYNNEI. This CDR3 region has 13 residues. V was clipped by 4 bases and J by 6 bases, with 10 bases between them. The CDR3 is CASSAGHGQPQHF. The CDR3 coding sequence is TGTGCCAGCAGTGCAGGGCATGGTCAGCCCCAGCATTTT.

V and J are TRBV5-1 and TRBJ2-5, with TRBD1 identical over 7 bases. CDR3 length: 14 residues. Germline values: CDR1 SGHRS, CDR2 YFSETQ. Losses at the gene ends were 1 base for V and 2 bases for J; bases not matched to a gene: 2. The CDR3 reads CASSLLQGQETQYF. Here the CDR3 DNA reads TGCGCCAGCAGCTTGTTACAGGGGCAAGAGACCCAGTACTTC.

The V and J genes are TRBV6-1 and TRBJ2-7, with D perhaps being TRBD1 or TRBD2 (5 bases each). Trimming cost V 5 bases and J 2 bases, with 16 bases left between them. The CDR3 extends over 15 amino acids. CDR1 is MNHNS and CDR2 is SASEGT in the germline V gene. CDR3 amino acids: CASSSFGTDTYEQYF. For the CDR3, the DNA is TGTGCCAGCAGTTCCTTTGGGACGGACACCTACGAGCAGTACTTC.

The chain is built from TRBV5-1 and TRBJ2-5; unclear D gene. Germline V gene data show CDR1 as SGHRS and CDR2 as YFSETQ. This CDR3 region has 14 residues. Trimming cost V 5 bases and J 4 bases, with 15 bases left between them. CDR3 protein: CASSQTQSRETQYF. The CDR3 DNA reads as TGCGCCAGCAGTCAGACACAAAGCAGAGAGACCCAGTACTTC. The whole variable domain, filled in from reference TRBV5-1 and TRBJ2-5, reads KAGVTQTPRYLIKTRGQQVTLSCSPISGHRSVSWYQQTPGQGLQFLFEYFSETQRNKGNFPGRFSGRQFSNSRSEMNVSTLELGDSALYLCASSQTQSRETQYFGPGTRLLVL.

The rearrangement uses TRBV18 and TRBJ1-1, with D uncertain. CDR1 and CDR2 from the germline V gene are KGHSH and LQKENI. V was pared by 0 bases and J by 0 bases, with 11 bases between. This CDR3 spans 16 amino acids. This chain's CDR3 is CASSPPPGNLNTEAFF. CDR3 bases: TGTGCCAGCTCACCACCGCCGGGGAACCTGAACACTGAAGCTTTCTTT.

This clone was detected only a few times. The V and J genes are TRBV6-5 and TRBJ2-1; maybe TRBD1 (6 bases). The CDR3 extends over 13 amino acids. Trimming removed 2 bases at V and 7 bases at J, with 9 bases between. Germline CDR1 MNHEY, CDR2 SVGAGI. CDR3 amino acids: CASSYIGGNEQFF. The CDR3 DNA reads TGTGCCAGCAGTTACATAGGGGGAAATGAGCAGTTCTTC.

V is TRBV10-3 and J is TRBJ1-4, with D tentatively TRBD1 (6 bases). This CDR3 is built from 17 residues. Trimming stripped 6 bases from V and 0 bases from J, with 17 bases between. Germline loops: CDR1 ENHRY, CDR2 SYGVKD. Here the CDR3 reads CAISPGQQTATNEKLFF. The DNA of the CDR3 is TGTGCCATCAGCCCCGGACAGCAAACCGCAACTAATGAAAAACTGTTTTTT.

The chain recombines TRBV5-4 with TRBJ2-7; 9 bases match TRBD1. From germline, CDR1 is SGHNT and CDR2 YYREEE (reference sequence). Unmatched junction bases numbered 6, after V lost 4 bases and J lost 1 base. The length of the CDR3 is 15 residues. The CDR3 DNA reads TGTGCCAGCAGCACACCGACAGGGGGATCCTACGAGCAGTACTTC. It translates to CASSTPTGGSYEQYF.

Only one count was recorded for this clone. V and J are TRBV10-3 and TRBJ2-5; 11 bases map to TRBD1. V shed 10 bases, J shed 2 bases, and the junction held 12 bases outside the gene matches. The germline V gene has CDR1 ENHRY and CDR2 SYGVKD. The CDR3 extends over 16 amino acids. The CDR3 loop is CATSGTGGIVQETQYF. The DNA of the CDR3 is TGTGCCACATCCGGGACAGGGGGTATAGTTCAAGAGACCCAGTACTTC.

The V and J genes are TRBV10-3 and TRBJ2-2; D is uncertain. Trimming cost V 0 bases and J 4 bases, with 15 bases left between them. The CDR3 sequence is 17 residues long. The germline V gene encodes CDR1 ENHRY and CDR2 SYGVKD. The chain's CDR3 is CAISESISKLSTGELFF. CDR3 nucleotides: TGTGCCATCAGTGAGTCGATCAGCAAACTTTCCACCGGGGAGCTGTTTTTT.